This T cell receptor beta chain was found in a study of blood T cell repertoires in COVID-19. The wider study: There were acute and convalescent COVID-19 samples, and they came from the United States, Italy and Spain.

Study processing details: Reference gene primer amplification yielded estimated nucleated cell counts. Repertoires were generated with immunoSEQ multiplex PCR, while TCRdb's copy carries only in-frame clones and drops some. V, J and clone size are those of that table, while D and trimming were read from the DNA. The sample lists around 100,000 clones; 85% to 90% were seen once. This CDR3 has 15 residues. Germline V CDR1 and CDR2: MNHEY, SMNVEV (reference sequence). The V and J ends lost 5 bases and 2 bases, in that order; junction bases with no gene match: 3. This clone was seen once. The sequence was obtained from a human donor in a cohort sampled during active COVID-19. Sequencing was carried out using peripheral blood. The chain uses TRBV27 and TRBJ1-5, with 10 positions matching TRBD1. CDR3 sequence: CASSQGTGGNQPQHF. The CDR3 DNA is TGTGCCAGCAGTCAAGGGACAGGGGGCAATCAGCCCCAGCATTTT.